The 3 T cell receptor beta chains below were found in one sample sequenced in a study. Tregs were sorted as CD4+CD25+CD127-/low cells. TCRdb redid the calling of the 5' RACE reads with MiXCR, one entry per CDR3 protein. The sample carries 35,000 to 50,000 distinct CDR3 sequences, approximately 23% recorded once. The material sequenced was Tregs sorted from a lymph node. These receptors were collected from a female donor with breast cancer.

This clonotype was seen ten or more times. The chain has TRBV27 and TRBJ2-1, with 9 bases lining up with TRBD2. Trimming at V came to 3 bases and at J to 6 bases, leaving 6 bases not matched to a gene. In germline, CDR1 is MNHEY, CDR2 SMNVEV (reference sequence). The CDR3 runs to 15 residues. The CDR3 sequence: CASSFFSGSVNEQFF. CDR3 nucleotide sequence: TGTGCCAGCAGTTTTTTTAGCGGGAGCGTCAATGAGCAGTTCTTC.

This clonotype has a handful of counts. The genes are TRBV4-1 and TRBJ2-6; the D is unclear. Trimming left V 1 base short and J 2 bases short, with 6 bases between. From germline, CDR1 is MGHRA and CDR2 YSYEKL. The CDR3 extends over 15 amino acids. This CDR3 is CASSQVVAGANVLTF. The CDR3 DNA sequence: TGCGCCAGCAGCCAAGTGGTCGCTGGGGCCAACGTCCTGACTTTC.

The CDR3 DNA reads as TGTGCCAGCAGCCCCATCAACACCGGGGAGCTGTTTTTT. Its translation: CASSPINTGELFF. V usage is TRBV27 and J usage is TRBJ2-2, with unresolved D. Trimming pared 6 bases from V and 2 bases from J, leaving 7 bases between. Germline V CDR1 and CDR2: MNHEY, SMNVEV (reference sequence). The CDR3 extends over 13 amino acids.